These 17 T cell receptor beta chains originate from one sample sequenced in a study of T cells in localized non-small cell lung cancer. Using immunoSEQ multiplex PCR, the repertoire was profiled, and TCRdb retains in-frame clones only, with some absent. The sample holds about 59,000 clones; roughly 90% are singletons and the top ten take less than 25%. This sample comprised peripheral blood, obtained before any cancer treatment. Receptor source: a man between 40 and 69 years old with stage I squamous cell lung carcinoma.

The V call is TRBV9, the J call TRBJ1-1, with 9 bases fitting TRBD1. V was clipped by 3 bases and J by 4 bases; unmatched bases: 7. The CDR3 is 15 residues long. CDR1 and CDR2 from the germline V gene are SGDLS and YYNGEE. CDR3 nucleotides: TGTGCCAGCAGCGCGACACAGGGGGCTGCCACTGAAGCTTTCTTT. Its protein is CASSATQGAATEAFF.

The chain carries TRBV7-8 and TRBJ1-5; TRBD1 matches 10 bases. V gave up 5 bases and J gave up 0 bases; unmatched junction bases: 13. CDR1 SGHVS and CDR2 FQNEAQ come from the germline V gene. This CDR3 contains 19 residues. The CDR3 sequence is CASSPDRDRGWDSNQPQHF. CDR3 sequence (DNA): TGTGCCAGCAGCCCAGACAGGGACAGGGGCTGGGATAGCAATCAGCCCCAGCATTTT.

The CDR3 region is CASSLGGPELWGYTF. Written as DNA, the CDR3 is TGTGCCAGCAGCTTAGGCGGGCCGGAGCTCTGGGGCTACACCTTC. The chain uses TRBV7-6 and TRBJ1-2; D not resolved. With 1 base removed from V and 8 bases from J, the gap between germline ends came to 17 bases. The CDR3 sequence is 15 residues long. Per the germline V gene, CDR1 is SGHVS and CDR2 is FNYEAQ.

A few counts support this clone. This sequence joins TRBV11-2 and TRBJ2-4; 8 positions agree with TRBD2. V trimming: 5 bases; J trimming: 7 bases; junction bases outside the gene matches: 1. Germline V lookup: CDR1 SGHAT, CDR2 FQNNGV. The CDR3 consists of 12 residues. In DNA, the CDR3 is TGTGCCAGCAGCCGGGAGGGTAACATTCAGTACTTC. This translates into CASSREGNIQYF.

CDR3 DNA: TGTGCCAGCAGTTTCACGACAGGGGACTACACCTTC. This translates into CASSFTTGDYTF. This rearrangement joins TRBV27 to TRBJ1-2; 8 bases line up with TRBD1. The CDR3 loop spans 12 amino acids. V shed 3 bases, J shed 10 bases, and the junction held 4 bases outside the gene matches. The germline CDR1 and CDR2 sequences are MNHEY and SMNVEV (reference sequence).

The CDR3 loop is CASSEERDHGYTF. CDR3 bases: TGCGCCAGCAGTGAGGAAAGAGATCATGGCTACACCTTC. The rearrangement joins TRBV10-2 to TRBJ1-2; no clear D. V was pared by 2 bases and J by 6 bases, with 10 bases between. Germline CDR1 and CDR2: WSHSY and SAAADI. This CDR3 has 13 residues.

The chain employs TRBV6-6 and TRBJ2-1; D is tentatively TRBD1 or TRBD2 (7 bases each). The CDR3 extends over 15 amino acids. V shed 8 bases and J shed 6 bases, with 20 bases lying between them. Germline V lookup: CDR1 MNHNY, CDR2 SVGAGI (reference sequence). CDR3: CASLPGGGGSNEQFF. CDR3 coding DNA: TGTGCCAGCCTACCAGGGGGAGGGGGCTCCAATGAGCAGTTCTTC.

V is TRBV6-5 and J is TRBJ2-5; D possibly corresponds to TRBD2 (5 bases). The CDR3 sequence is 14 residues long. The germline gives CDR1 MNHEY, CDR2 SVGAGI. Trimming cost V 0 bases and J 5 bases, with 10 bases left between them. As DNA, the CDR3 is TGTGCCAGCAGTTACTCGCTTAGCGTTGAGACCCAGTACTTC. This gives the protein CASSYSLSVETQYF.

CDR3: CASSIGGEQYF. CDR3 nucleotide sequence: TGTGCCAGCTCAATAGGAGGCGAGCAGTACTTC. V is TRBV18 and J is TRBJ2-7; maybe TRBD2 (5 bases). This CDR3 comprises 11 residues. The germline V and J ends were trimmed by 5 bases and 6 bases, with 8 bases remaining between them. Germline V gene lookup returns CDR1 KGHSH and CDR2 LQKENI.

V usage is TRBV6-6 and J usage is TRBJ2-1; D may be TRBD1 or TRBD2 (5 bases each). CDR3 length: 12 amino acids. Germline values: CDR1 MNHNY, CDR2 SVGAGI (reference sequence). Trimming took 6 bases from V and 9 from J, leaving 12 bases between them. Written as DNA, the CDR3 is TGTGCCAGCAGACAAGTAGGGACTGAGCAGTTCTTC. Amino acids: CASRQVGTEQFF.

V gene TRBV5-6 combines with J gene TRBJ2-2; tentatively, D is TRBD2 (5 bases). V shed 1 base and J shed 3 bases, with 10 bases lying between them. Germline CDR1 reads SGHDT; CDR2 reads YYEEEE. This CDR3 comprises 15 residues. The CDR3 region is CASSLTGSYTGELFF. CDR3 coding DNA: TGTGCCAGCAGCTTGACGGGATCTTACACCGGGGAGCTGTTTTTT.

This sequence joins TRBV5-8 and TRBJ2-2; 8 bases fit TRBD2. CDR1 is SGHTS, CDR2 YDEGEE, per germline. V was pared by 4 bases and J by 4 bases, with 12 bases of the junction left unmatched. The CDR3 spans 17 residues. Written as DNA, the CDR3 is TGTGCCAGCAGCCAACCCCACGGGGGGGCGCCCACCGGGGAGCTGTTTTTT. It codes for CASSQPHGGAPTGELFF.

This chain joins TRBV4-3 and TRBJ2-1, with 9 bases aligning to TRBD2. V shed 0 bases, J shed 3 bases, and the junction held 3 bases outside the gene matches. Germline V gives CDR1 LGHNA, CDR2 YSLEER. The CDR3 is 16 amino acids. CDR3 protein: CASSQDQAGGYNEQFF. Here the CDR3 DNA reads TGCGCCAGCAGCCAAGATCAAGCGGGAGGCTACAATGAGCAGTTCTTC.

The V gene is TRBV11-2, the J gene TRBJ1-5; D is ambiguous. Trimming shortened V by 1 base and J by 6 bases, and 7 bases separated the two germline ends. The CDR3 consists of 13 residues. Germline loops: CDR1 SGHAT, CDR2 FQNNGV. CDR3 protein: CASSLGEGQPQHF. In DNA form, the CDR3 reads TGTGCCAGCAGCTTAGGGGAGGGTCAGCCCCAGCATTTT. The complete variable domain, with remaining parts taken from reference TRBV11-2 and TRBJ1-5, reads EAGVAQSPRYKIIEKRQSVAFWCNPISGHATLYWYQQILGQGPKLLIQFQNNGVVDDSQLPKDRFSAERLKGVDSTLKIQPAKLEDSAVYLCASSLGEGQPQHFGDGTRLSIL.

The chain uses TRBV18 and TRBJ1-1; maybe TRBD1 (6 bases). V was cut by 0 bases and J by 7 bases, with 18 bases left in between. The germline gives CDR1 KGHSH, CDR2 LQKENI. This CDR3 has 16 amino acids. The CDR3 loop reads CASSPPSGGPAVEAFF. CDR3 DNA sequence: TGTGCCAGCTCACCACCGTCCGGGGGGCCGGCCGTTGAAGCTTTCTTT.

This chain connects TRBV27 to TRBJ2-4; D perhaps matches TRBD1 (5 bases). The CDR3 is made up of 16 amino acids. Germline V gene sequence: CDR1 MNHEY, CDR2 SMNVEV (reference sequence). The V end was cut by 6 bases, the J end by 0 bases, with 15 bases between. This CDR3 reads CASSFDRGLAKNIQYF. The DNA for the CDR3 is TGTGCCAGCAGCTTCGACAGAGGTCTAGCCAAAAACATTCAGTACTTC.

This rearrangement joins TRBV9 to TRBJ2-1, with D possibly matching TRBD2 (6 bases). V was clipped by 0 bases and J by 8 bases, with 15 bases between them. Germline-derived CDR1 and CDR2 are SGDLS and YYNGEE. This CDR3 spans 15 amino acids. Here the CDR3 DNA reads TGTGCCAGCAGCGTAGATGGGAGACTAGGGGATGAGCAGTTCTTC. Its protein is CASSVDGRLGDEQFF.